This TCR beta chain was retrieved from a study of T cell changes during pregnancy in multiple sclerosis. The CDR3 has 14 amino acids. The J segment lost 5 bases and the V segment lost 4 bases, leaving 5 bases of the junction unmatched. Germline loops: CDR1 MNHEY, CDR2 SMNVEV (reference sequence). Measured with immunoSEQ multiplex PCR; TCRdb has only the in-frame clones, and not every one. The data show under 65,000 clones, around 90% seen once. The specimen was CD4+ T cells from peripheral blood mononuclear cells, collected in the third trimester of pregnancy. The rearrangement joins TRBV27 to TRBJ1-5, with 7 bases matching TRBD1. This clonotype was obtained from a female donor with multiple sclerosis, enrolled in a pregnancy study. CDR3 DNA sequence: TGTGCCAGCAGTTCAGGGGGTATGTATCAGCCCCAGCATTTT. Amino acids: CASSSGGMYQPQHF.